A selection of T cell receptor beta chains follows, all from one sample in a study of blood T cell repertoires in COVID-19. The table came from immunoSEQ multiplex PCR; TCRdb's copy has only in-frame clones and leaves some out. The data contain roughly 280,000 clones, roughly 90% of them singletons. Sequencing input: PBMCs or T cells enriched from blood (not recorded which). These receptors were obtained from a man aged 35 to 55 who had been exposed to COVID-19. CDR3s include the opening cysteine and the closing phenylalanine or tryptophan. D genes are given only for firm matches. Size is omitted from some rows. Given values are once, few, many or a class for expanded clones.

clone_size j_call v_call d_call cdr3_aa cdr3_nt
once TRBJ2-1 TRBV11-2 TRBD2 CASSYPRLAGVHEQFF TGTGCCAGCAGCTATCCCCGGTTAGCGGGAGTCCATGAGCAGTTCTTC
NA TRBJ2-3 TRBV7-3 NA CASSANPSAQFTDTQYF TGTGCCAGCAGCGCCAATCCTAGCGCTCAGTTTACAGATACGCAGTATTTT
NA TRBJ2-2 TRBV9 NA CASSPGGASGELFF TGTGCCAGCAGCCCAGGAGGGGCCTCCGGGGAGCTGTTTTTT
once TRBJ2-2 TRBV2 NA CASSEGSYTGELFF TGTGCCAGCAGTGAAGGTTCCTACACCGGGGAGCTGTTTTTT
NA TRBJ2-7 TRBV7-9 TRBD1 CASTHKTSGTGSYEQYF TGTGCCAGCACCCATAAAACTTCCGGGACAGGGAGCTACGAGCAGTACTTC
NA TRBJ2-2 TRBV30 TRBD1 CAWSATGTASRRELFF TGTGCCTGGAGCGCAACCGGGACAGCTAGTCGTAGGGAGCTGTTTTTT
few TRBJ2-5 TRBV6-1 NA CASSEGAKETQYF TGTGCCAGCAGTGAAGGGGCGAAAGAGACCCAGTACTTC
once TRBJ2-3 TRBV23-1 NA CASSHLRFADTQYF TGCGCCAGCAGTCACCTCCGGTTTGCAGATACGCAGTATTTT
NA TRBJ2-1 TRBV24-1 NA CATSAQRRGRAWTGSYNEQFF TGTGCCACCAGTGCCCAAAGAAGGGGGAGGGCATGGACTGGCTCCTACAATGAGCAGTTCTTC
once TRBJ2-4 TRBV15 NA CATSGELAAKNIQYF TGTGCCACCAGCGGTGAACTAGCAGCCAAAAACATTCAGTACTTC
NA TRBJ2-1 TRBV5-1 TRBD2 CASSLSGNSHNEQFF TGCGCCAGCAGCTTGAGCGGGAACTCCCATAATGAGCAGTTCTTC
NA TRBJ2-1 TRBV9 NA CASSVEPQGYNEQFF TGTGCCAGCAGCGTAGAACCCCAGGGGTACAATGAGCAGTTCTTC
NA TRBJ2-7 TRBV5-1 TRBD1 CASSTGQGAFREQYF TGCGCCAGCAGCACGGGACAGGGGGCGTTTCGCGAGCAGTACTTC
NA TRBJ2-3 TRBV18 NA CASSPRASDTQYF TGTGCCAGCTCACCACGAGCTTCAGATACGCAGTATTTT
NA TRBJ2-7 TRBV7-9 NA CASSGRYEQYF TGTGCCAGCAGCGGCCGCTACGAGCAGTACTTC
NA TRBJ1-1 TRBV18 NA CASSPFAPPRETNTEAFF TGTGCCAGCTCACCATTCGCCCCCCCTCGGGAGACGAACACTGAAGCTTTCTTT
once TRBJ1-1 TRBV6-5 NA CASSYGSRDTEAFF TGTGCCAGCAGTTACGGGTCCCGGGACACTGAAGCTTTCTTT
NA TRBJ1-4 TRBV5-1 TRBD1 CASSEQGISNEKLFF TGCGCCAGCAGCGAACAGGGGATATCTAATGAAAAACTGTTTTTT
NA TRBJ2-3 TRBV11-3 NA CASSLATSGSSDTQYF TGTGCCAGCAGCTTAGCGACTAGTGGGTCCTCAGATACGCAGTATTTT
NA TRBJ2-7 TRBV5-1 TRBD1 CASSLDSGQLYEQYF TGCGCCAGCAGCTTGGATTCGGGACAGTTATACGAGCAGTACTTC
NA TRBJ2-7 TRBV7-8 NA CASSRASGVRSYEQYF TGTGCCAGCAGCCGAGCTTCCGGAGTGCGATCCTACGAGCAGTACTTC
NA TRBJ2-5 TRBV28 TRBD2 CASSLRTSVFETQYF TGTGCCAGCAGCCTCAGGACTAGCGTCTTCGAGACCCAGTACTTC
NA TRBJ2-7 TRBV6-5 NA CASSTASLGEQYF TGTGCCAGCAGTACCGCGTCCCTCGGGGAGCAGTACTTC
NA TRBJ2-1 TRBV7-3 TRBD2 CASSLNTGGSDEQFF TGTGCCAGCAGCTTAAACACGGGAGGGTCGGATGAGCAGTTCTTC
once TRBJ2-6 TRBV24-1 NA CATDSAGANVLTF TGTGCCACAGACTCGGCTGGGGCCAACGTCCTGACTTTC
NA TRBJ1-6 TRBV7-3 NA CASSLPGVNSPLHF TGTGCCAGCAGCTTACCAGGGGTAAATTCACCCCTCCACTTT